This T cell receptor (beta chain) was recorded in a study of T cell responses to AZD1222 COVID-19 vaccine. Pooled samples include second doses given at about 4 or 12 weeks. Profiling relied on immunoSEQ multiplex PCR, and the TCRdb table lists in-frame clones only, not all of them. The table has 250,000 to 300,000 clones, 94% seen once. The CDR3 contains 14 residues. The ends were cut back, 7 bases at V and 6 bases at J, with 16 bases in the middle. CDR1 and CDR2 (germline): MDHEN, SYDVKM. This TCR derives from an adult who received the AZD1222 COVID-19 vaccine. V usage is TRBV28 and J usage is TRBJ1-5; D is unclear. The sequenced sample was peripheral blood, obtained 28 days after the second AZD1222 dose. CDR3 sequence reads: CASTLGEYTQPQHF. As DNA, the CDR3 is TGTGCCAGCACCCTCGGGGAGTACACTCAGCCCCAGCATTTT.